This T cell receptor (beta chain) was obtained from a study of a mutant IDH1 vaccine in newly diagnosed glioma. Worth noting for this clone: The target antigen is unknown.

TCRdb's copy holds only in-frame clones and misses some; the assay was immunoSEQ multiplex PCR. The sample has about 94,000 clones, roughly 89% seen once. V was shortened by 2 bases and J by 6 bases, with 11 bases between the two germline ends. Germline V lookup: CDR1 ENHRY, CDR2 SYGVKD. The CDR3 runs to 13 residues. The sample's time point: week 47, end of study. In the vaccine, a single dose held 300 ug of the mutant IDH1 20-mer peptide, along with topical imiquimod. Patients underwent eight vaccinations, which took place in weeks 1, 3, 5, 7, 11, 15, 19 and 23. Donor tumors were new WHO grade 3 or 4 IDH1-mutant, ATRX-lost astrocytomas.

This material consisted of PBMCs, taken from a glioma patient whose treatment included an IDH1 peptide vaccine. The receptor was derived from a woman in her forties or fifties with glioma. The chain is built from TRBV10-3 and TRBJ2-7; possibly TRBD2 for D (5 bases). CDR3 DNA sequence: TGTGCCATCAGTGAGCCTCGGGGTTCCGAGCAGTACTTC. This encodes CAISEPRGSEQYF.